This TCR beta chain was sequenced during a study of blood T cells in healthy people across ages. Then a second PCR, running about 7 to 11 cycles, was carried out with a sample-barcoded 5' primer and a J-beta primer mix. TCRdb ran MiXCR on the 5' RACE reads and lists one entry per CDR3 protein. The sample carries a few hundred thousand distinct CDR3 sequences, around 27% recorded once. This CDR3 is built from 15 residues. Deletions cut 4 bases from V and 4 bases from J, with 16 bases between. Germline V gives CDR1 SGHRS, CDR2 YFSETQ. The authors isolated at least 6.5 million PBMCs per sample. Sequenced material: blood. The chain is built from TRBV5-1 and TRBJ2-3; tentatively, D is TRBD1 (6 bases). The sequence was obtained from an older woman in good health. CDR3 residues: CASSPQGSGADTQYF. In nucleotides, the CDR3 is TGCGCCAGCAGCCCACAGGGTTCGGGCGCAGATACGCAGTATTTT.